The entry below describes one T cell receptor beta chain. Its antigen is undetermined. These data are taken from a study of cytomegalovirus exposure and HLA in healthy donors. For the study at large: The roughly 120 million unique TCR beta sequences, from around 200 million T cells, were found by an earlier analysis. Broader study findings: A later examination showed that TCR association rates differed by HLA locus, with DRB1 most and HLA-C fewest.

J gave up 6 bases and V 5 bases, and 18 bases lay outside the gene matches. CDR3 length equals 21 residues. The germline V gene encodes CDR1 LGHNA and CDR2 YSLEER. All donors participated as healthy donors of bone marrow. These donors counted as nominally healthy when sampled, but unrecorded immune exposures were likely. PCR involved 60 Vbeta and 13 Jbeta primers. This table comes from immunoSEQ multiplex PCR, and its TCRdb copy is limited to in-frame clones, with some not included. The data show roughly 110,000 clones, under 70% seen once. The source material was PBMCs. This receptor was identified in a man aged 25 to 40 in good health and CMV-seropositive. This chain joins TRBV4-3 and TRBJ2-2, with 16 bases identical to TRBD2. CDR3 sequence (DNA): TGCGCCAGCAGCTACGTATTGGGACTAGCGGGAGGGCCAGGGATCCCCGGGGAGCTGTTTTTT. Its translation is CASSYVLGLAGGPGIPGELFF.